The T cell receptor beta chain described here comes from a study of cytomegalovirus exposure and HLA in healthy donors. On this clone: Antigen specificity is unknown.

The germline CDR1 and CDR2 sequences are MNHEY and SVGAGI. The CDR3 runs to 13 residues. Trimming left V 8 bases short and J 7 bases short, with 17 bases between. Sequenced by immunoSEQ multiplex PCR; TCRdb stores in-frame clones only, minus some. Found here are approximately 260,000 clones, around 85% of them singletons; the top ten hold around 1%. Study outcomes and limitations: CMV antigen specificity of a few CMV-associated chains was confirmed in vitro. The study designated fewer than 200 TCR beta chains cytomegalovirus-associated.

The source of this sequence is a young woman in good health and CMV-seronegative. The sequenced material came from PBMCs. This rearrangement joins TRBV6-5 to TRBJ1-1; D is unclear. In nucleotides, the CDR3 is TGTGCCAGCCTTCGGCGGGATAACGGTGAAGCTTTCTTT. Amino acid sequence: CASLRRDNGEAFF.